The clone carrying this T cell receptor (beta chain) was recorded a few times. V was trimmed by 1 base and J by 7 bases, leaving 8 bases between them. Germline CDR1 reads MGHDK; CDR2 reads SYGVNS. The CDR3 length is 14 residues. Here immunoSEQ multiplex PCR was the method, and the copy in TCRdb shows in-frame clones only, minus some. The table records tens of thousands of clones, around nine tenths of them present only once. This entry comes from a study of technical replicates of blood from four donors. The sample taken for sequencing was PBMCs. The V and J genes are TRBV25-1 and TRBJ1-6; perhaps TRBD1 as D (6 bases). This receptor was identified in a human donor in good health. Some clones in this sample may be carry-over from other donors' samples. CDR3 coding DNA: TGTGCCAGCAGTGAATCAGGGGACAATTCACCCCTCCACTTT. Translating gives CASSESGDNSPLHF.